Shown below are 9 T cell receptor beta chains from a single sample sequenced in a study of PD-1 and CTLA-4 blockade in melanoma. TCRdb's copy holds only in-frame clones and misses some; the assay was immunoSEQ multiplex PCR. The data show tens of thousands of clones, around 88% seen once. Sample: CD8+ T cells from peripheral blood, taken before anti-PD-1 treatment. These TCRs come from a human donor with melanoma.

The rearrangement links TRBV7-9 to TRBJ1-3; unclear D gene. Trimming took off 5 bases at V and 4 bases at J, with 6 bases between the two ends. Germline-derived CDR1 and CDR2 are SEHNR and FQNEAQ (reference sequence). There are 12 residues in the CDR3. CDR3 region: CASSLGGNTIYF. The CDR3 coding sequence is TGTGCCAGCAGCCTGGGGGGAAACACCATATATTTT.

The chain recombines TRBV15 with TRBJ2-1; 9 bases are shared with TRBD2. The CDR3 sequence is 15 residues long. After removal of 4 bases from V and 8 bases from J, the junction contained 9 bases not matched to a gene. In germline, CDR1 is LNHNV, CDR2 YYDKDF (reference sequence). DNA of the CDR3: TGTGCCACCAGCATGGGCGGGGGGGCCGCGGATGAGCAGTTCTTC. Amino acid sequence: CATSMGGGAADEQFF.

The V gene is TRBV30, the J gene TRBJ2-5; D not resolved. Per the germline V gene, CDR1 is GTSNPN and CDR2 is SVGIG (reference sequence). The CDR3 spans 13 residues. Trimming removed 0 bases at V and 5 bases at J, with 10 bases between. The CDR3 loop is CAWSVREWETQYF. The CDR3 region has the DNA TGTGCCTGGAGTGTGCGAGAGTGGGAGACCCAGTACTTC.

The rearrangement joins TRBV30 to TRBJ1-1; D is undetermined. Deletions cut 4 bases from V and 7 bases from J, with 22 bases between. Germline CDR1 GTSNPN, CDR2 SVGIG (reference sequence). The CDR3 contains 15 residues. The CDR3 region has the DNA TGTGCCTGGACTAGATCCGGACGGGAAGAATTTGAAGCTTTCTTT. Amino acids: CAWTRSGREEFEAFF.

The chain joins TRBV30 to TRBJ2-2; TRBD1 is a possible D gene (6 bases). The germline V gene has CDR1 GTSNPN and CDR2 SVGIG (reference sequence). CDR3 length: 15 amino acids. V was trimmed by 2 bases and J by 2 bases, leaving 12 bases between them. In DNA form, the CDR3 reads TGTGCCTGGAGTTCCGGGACAAGTAACACCGGGGAGCTGTTTTTT. As protein: CAWSSGTSNTGELFF. The whole variable domain, remainder taken from reference TRBV30 and TRBJ2-2, is SQTIHQWPATLVQPVGSPLSLECTVEGTSNPNLYWYRQAAGRGLQLLFYSVGIGQISSEVPQNLSASRPQDRQFILSSKKLLLSDSGFYLCAWSSGTSNTGELFFGEGSRLTVL.

The V and J genes are TRBV5-6 and TRBJ2-1; the match to TRBD1 covers 10 bases. The CDR3 covers 14 residues. Germline CDR1 SGHDT, CDR2 YYEEEE. V dropped 7 bases and J dropped 4; count of bases not matched to a gene: 5. Here the CDR3 DNA reads TGTGCCAGCGAGGGACAGGGGACATACAATGAGCAGTTCTTC. Translated: CASEGQGTYNEQFF.

This rearrangement joins TRBV6-4 to TRBJ1-1; the D gene is possibly TRBD1 (5 bases). With 3 bases removed from V and 4 bases from J, the gap between germline ends came to 12 bases. The CDR3 is 14 amino acids. CDR1 and CDR2 (germline): MRHNA, SNTAGT. CDR3 DNA sequence: TGTGCCAGCAGTGAATCGGGGACCGTCACTGAAGCTTTCTTT. Residues: CASSESGTVTEAFF.

This rearrangement joins TRBV11-2 to TRBJ1-2; 9 bases match TRBD1. The germline V gene has CDR1 SGHAT and CDR2 FQNNGV. Trimming removed 2 bases from V and 6 bases from J; junction bases left unmatched: 13. CDR3 length equals 17 residues. CDR3 loop: CASSLNPMGDRDHGYTF. The CDR3 DNA sequence: TGTGCCAGCAGCTTAAATCCTATGGGGGACAGGGATCATGGCTACACCTTC.

This chain connects TRBV7-9 to TRBJ2-2; D is unresolved. This CDR3 spans 15 amino acids. Looked up from germline, CDR1 is SEHNR and CDR2 is FQNEAQ (reference sequence). V gave up 5 bases and J gave up 0 bases, with 10 bases separating them. In nucleotides, the CDR3 is TGTGCCAGCAGCGTCCCAGTGCCGAACACCGGGGAGCTGTTTTTT. This sequence encodes CASSVPVPNTGELFF.